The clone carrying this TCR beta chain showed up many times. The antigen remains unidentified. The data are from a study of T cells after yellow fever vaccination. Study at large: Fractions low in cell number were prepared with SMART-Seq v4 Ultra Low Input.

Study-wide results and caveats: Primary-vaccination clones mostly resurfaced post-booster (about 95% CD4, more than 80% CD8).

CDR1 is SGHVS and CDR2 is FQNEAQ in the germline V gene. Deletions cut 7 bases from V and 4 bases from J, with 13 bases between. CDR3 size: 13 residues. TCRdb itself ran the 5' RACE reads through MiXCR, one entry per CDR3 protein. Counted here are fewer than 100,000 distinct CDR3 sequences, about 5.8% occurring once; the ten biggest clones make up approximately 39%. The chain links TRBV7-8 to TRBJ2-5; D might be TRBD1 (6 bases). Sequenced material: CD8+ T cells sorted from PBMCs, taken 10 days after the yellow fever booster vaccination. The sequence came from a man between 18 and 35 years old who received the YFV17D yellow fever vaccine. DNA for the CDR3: TGTGCCAGCACCAAACCCAGGGGAGAGACCCAGTACTTC. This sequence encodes CASTKPRGETQYF.